This is a list of T cell receptor beta chains from one sample in a study of shared T cell receptors in the human thymus. Using immunoSEQ multiplex PCR, the repertoire was profiled, and TCRdb retains in-frame clones only, with some absent. The table has 650,000 to 950,000 clones, 70% to 90% seen once; the top ten hold 0.0095% to 0.013%. The sample also formed part of further work on human thymus T cells.

The material sequenced was thymocytes. The source of these receptors is a girl under three years old with a congenital heart defect. CDR3s include the opening cysteine and the closing phenylalanine or tryptophan.

J gene,V gene,CDR3 protein
TRBJ1-5,TRBV18,CASSRTRRNSNQPQHF
TRBJ1-1,TRBV19,CASSIEPPGGPEAFF
TRBJ1-1,TRBV6-4,CASSVGGAFF
TRBJ1-1,TRBV20-1,CSPIWGQGAFF
TRBJ2-2,TRBV5-6,CASSPGEAPSNTGELFF
TRBJ1-1,TRBV4-3,CASSQGDTEAFF
TRBJ1-2,TRBV2,CASGGDHYGYTF
TRBJ2-7,TRBV4-1,CASSQDRAEQYGYEQYF
TRBJ1-2,TRBV6-1,CASISWDSYGYTF
TRBJ1-1,TRBV4-1,CASSQGRGGNTEAFF
TRBJ2-7,TRBV18,CASSPIRGSYEQYF
TRBJ1-3,TRBV7-4,CASSLGAGSSGNTIYF
TRBJ1-4,TRBV7-7,CASSLGTGLNEKLFF
TRBJ2-1,TRBV11-2,CASSPVRGSSYNEQFF
TRBJ1-3,TRBV12-5,CASGLGPSHSGNTIYF
TRBJ2-3,TRBV5-4,CASSLPAGLAGPYVRDTQYF
TRBJ1-2,TRBV29-1,CSVPGQGAKGYTF
TRBJ2-4,TRBV6-6,CASTIRGSGAARIQYF
TRBJ1-5,TRBV4-3,CASSQGTGASNQPQHF
TRBJ2-5,TRBV5-1,CASTRGRTQETQYF
TRBJ2-3,TRBV19,CASSIIAGGNPLHTDTQYF
TRBJ1-1,TRBV7-9,CAGKIGGGLTEAFF
TRBJ1-1,TRBV4-2,CASSQGTGVHTEAFF
TRBJ1-3,TRBV15,CATSRDSGQGPFNSGNTIYF
TRBJ2-7,TRBV27,CASTGIHEQYF
TRBJ1-1,TRBV12-5,CASAVANAEAFF
TRBJ1-2,TRBV12-5,CASAPPGVYGYTF
TRBJ2-1,TRBV13,CASSSRLAGNNEQFF
TRBJ2-7,TRBV7-2,CASSLAGEDFYEQYF
TRBJ2-6,TRBV6-4,CASGRGTARSGANVLTF
TRBJ1-3,TRBV6-5,CASSTTRGPGNTIYF
TRBJ2-2,TRBV5-1,CASSFHQGGTGYITGELFF
TRBJ1-2,TRBV5-1,CASRQKVPRRVYGYTF
TRBJ1-2,TRBV9,CASSVETGLNGYTF
TRBJ2-3,TRBV27,CASSLSLGLGGDTQYF
TRBJ2-2,TRBV12-5,CASGFIPGGRIIGYTGELFF
TRBJ1-6,TRBV11-2,CASSLPWGTGHNSPLHF
TRBJ2-3,TRBV11-2,CASSLCLGPDTQYF
TRBJ1-2,TRBV28,CASSSPGRYGYTF
TRBJ1-1,TRBV28,CASRPRDRVRTEAFF
TRBJ2-2,TRBV5-1,CASSPRDRDEVNGELFF
TRBJ1-1,TRBV15,CATSSGRQFEAFF
TRBJ2-4,TRBV5-1,CASSLDRTTRIAKNIQYF
TRBJ2-7,TRBV5-1,CASSLDTASGAYEQYF
TRBJ1-2,TRBV25-1,CASSDPLLQGTPNYGYTF
TRBJ1-5,TRBV5-4,CASSRGGGNQPQHF
TRBJ1-1,TRBV28,CATRGDGTNTEAFF
TRBJ1-2,TRBV13,CASSLGQGLGLSNYGYTF
TRBJ1-2,TRBV19,CASRDRVEGNYGYTF
TRBJ2-4,TRBV7-7,CASSASWTGADIQYF
TRBJ1-2,TRBV5-1,CASSLARTGDLYGYTF
TRBJ1-3,TRBV7-9,CASSITGDSGNTIYF
TRBJ2-1,TRBV6-5,CASSYGGGAFNEQFF
TRBJ2-3,TRBV5-1,CASSCRTSGGGDTQYF
TRBJ2-3,TRBV7-2,CASSLLRGPTDTQYF
TRBJ1-1,TRBV7-9,CASSGPGTIPMGTEAFF
TRBJ2-6,TRBV6-5,CASSYSFSGANVLTF
TRBJ2-5,TRBV5-1,CASRGQNFKETQYF
TRBJ1-2,TRBV6-5,CASSYSGGRDVRTF
TRBJ1-5,TRBV7-4,CASSLISALKGQPQHF